Shown below are 32 T cell receptor beta chains from a single sample sequenced in a study of blood T cell repertoires in COVID-19. Here immunoSEQ multiplex PCR was the method, and the copy in TCRdb shows in-frame clones only, minus some. The profile shows tens of thousands of clones, roughly nine tenths of them singletons. Sequenced input: peripheral blood. These receptor sequences come from a man aged 50-59 years with acute or convalescent COVID-19.

The CDR3: CASREGGGADTQYF. The CDR3 DNA reads as TGTGCCAGCAGGGAGGGCGGGGGTGCAGATACGCAGTATTTT. The rearrangement joins TRBV27 to TRBJ2-3; 7 bases are shared with TRBD2. V shed 6 bases and J 4 bases; nucleotides not matched to a gene: 7. This CDR3 has 14 amino acids. Germline CDR1 and CDR2: MNHEY and SMNVEV (reference sequence).

The chain carries TRBV5-1 and TRBJ1-2, with D perhaps matching TRBD1 (6 bases). The V and J ends lost 8 bases and 3 bases respectively, with 14 bases between them. Per the germline V gene, CDR1 is SGHRS and CDR2 is YFSETQ. The CDR3 is 13 residues long. CDR3 DNA: TGCGCCAGTCGGGAGGGGGGCGACTATGGCTACACCTTC. Translating gives CASREGGDYGYTF.

The rearrangement links TRBV7-6 to TRBJ1-1; the D is unclear. V dropped 2 bases and J dropped 1 base, with 8 bases sitting between them. CDR3 length equals 14 residues. The germline V gene has CDR1 SGHVS and CDR2 FNYEAQ. CDR3 sequence reads: CASSLTYRNTEAFF. In DNA, the CDR3 is TGTGCCAGCAGCTTAACCTACAGGAACACTGAAGCTTTCTTT.

The CDR3 coding sequence is TGCGCCAGCAGGCGCGGGACTGACTACAATGAGCAGTTCTTC. This encodes CASRRGTDYNEQFF. V is TRBV5-1 and J is TRBJ2-1, with a tentative D call TRBD2 (6 bases). The V and J ends lost 5 bases and 3 bases respectively, with 12 bases between them. The CDR3 length is 14 residues. Germline lookup yields CDR1 SGHRS and CDR2 YFSETQ.

This clone appeared a few times. This sample includes further DNA sequences coding for the same CDR3. The chain couples TRBV18 to TRBJ2-1; tentative D call: TRBD2 (6 bases). The CDR3 runs to 15 residues. The germline gives CDR1 KGHSH, CDR2 LQKENI. Trimming left V 0 bases short and J 6 bases short, with 12 bases between. In DNA, the CDR3 is TGTGCCAGCTCACCACCGGGACTCGCCCTCAATGAGCAGTTCTTC. Amino acids: CASSPPGLALNEQFF.

This clone was recorded a few times. The rearrangement joins TRBV18 to TRBJ1-6; D remains unclear. Between the trimmed V and J ends, which lost 3 bases and 7 bases, there was a span of 13 bases. From germline, CDR1 is KGHSH and CDR2 LQKENI. The CDR3 is made up of 15 amino acids. The CDR3 loop is CASSPEGGWNSPLHF. The CDR3 coding sequence is TGTGCCAGCTCACCGGAGGGAGGGTGGAATTCACCCCTCCACTTT.

The chain combines TRBV19 with TRBJ2-1; TRBD1 might be the D (6 bases). V was shortened by 4 bases and J by 4 bases, with 14 bases between the two germline ends. This CDR3 contains 15 residues. The germline CDR1 and CDR2 sequences are LNHDA and SQIVND (reference sequence). The CDR3 spells CASSTYRETYNEQFF. Here the CDR3 DNA reads TGTGCCAGTAGTACCTACAGGGAGACTTACAATGAGCAGTTCTTC.

The rearrangement uses TRBV5-1 and TRBJ2-3, with 7 nucleotides matching TRBD1. CDR3 length equals 15 residues. Trimming cost V 1 base and J 2 bases; bases outside gene matches: 4. Germline V CDR1 and CDR2: SGHRS, YFSETQ. The CDR3 sequence: CASSLLGGFTDTQYF. DNA of the CDR3: TGCGCCAGCAGCTTGTTAGGGGGCTTCACAGATACGCAGTATTTT. The whole variable domain, remainder taken from reference TRBV5-1 and TRBJ2-3, is KAGVTQTPRYLIKTRGQQVTLSCSPISGHRSVSWYQQTPGQGLQFLFEYFSETQRNKGNFPGRFSGRQFSNSRSEMNVSTLELGDSALYLCASSLLGGFTDTQYFGPGTRLTVL.

This chain connects TRBV11-2 to TRBJ1-5; D is unresolved. The CDR3 is 15 amino acids. Germline V gene data show CDR1 as SGHAT and CDR2 as FQNNGV. V lost 5 bases and J 6 bases, leaving 17 bases between the germline ends. The CDR3 here is CASSPNGGLGQPQHF. CDR3 bases: TGTGCCAGCAGCCCCAACGGCGGTTTAGGTCAGCCCCAGCATTTT.

With regard to this clone: Additional DNA sequences in this sample encode the identical CDR3. This sequence joins TRBV12-3 or TRBV12-4 and TRBJ1-1; D gene uncertain. The V end lost 2 bases, the J end lost 1 base, and 5 bases lay between the germline ends. CDR3 length equals 13 residues. The CDR3 DNA is TGTGCCAGCAGTTTAACAGAGAACACTGAAGCTTTCTTT. It encodes CASSLTENTEAFF.

This clone was seen only once. V is TRBV3-1 (or the pseudogene TRBV3-2) and J is TRBJ2-5; 10 bases are a match to TRBD2. The germline V gene encodes CDR1 LGHDT and CDR2 YNNKEL (reference sequence). Trimming took 2 bases from V and 4 from J; bases not matched to a gene: 7. The CDR3 length is 16 residues. CDR3 in DNA: TGTGCCAGCAGCCAACCGGGACTAGCGAACGGAGAGACCCAGTACTTC. This translates into CASSQPGLANGETQYF.

The chain is built from TRBV4-1 and TRBJ1-5, with D possibly TRBD1 on 6 matching bases. There are 17 residues in the CDR3. V was shortened by 4 bases and J by 2 bases, with 18 bases between the two germline ends. Germline CDR1 and CDR2: MGHRA and YSYEKL. The CDR3 loop reads CASSPATTGDGNQPQHF. Here the CDR3 DNA reads TGCGCCAGCAGCCCCGCAACGACAGGTGATGGCAATCAGCCCCAGCATTTT.

The chain has TRBV19 and TRBJ2-2; the D gene is possibly TRBD1 (5 bases). The germline V gene encodes CDR1 LNHDA and CDR2 SQIVND (reference sequence). This CDR3 is 15 amino acids long. Trimming pared 1 base from V and 6 bases from J, leaving 12 bases between. The CDR3 bases are TGTGCCAGTAGTATAGGGGCAGGGTATCCCGGGGAGCTGTTTTTT. This encodes CASSIGAGYPGELFF. Drawing the rest from reference TRBV19 and TRBJ2-2, the complete variable domain is DGGITQSPKYLFRKEGQNVTLSCEQNLNHDAMYWYRQDPGQGLRLIYYSQIVNDFQKGDIAEGYSVSREKKESFPLTVTSAQKNPTAFYLCASSIGAGYPGELFFGEGSRLTVL.

This clone has a single count. The CDR3 sequence: CASSRTGPSTDTQYF. The CDR3 DNA reads TGCGCCAGCAGCCGGACAGGCCCTAGCACAGATACGCAGTATTTT. The V gene is TRBV5-1, the J gene TRBJ2-3, with 7 positions matching TRBD1. With 4 bases clipped from V and 0 bases from J, the junction kept 5 bases outside the gene matches. There are 15 residues in the CDR3. Germline assignment: CDR1 SGHRS and CDR2 YFSETQ. Supplemented by reference TRBV5-1 and TRBJ2-3, the full variable domain reads KAGVTQTPRYLIKTRGQQVTLSCSPISGHRSVSWYQQTPGQGLQFLFEYFSETQRNKGNFPGRFSGRQFSNSRSEMNVSTLELGDSALYLCASSRTGPSTDTQYFGPGTRLTVL.

The gene calls are TRBV19 and TRBJ1-5, with 8 positions matching TRBD1. Germline V lookup: CDR1 LNHDA, CDR2 SQIVND (reference sequence). J gave up 4 bases and V 7 bases, and 15 bases lay outside the gene matches. CDR3 length: 17 amino acids. The CDR3: CASNLGDRRLRNQPQHF. CDR3 nucleotides: TGTGCCAGTAATTTGGGGGACAGGCGATTACGGAATCAGCCCCAGCATTTT.

The J gene is TRBJ1-2, the V gene TRBV18; 7 positions match TRBD1. After removal of 2 bases from V and 6 bases from J, the junction contained 6 bases not matched to a gene. This CDR3 spans 14 amino acids. Germline loops: CDR1 KGHSH, CDR2 LQKENI. CDR3 DNA sequence: TGTGCCAGCTCACCATTGGGACAGATCGATGGCTACACCTTC. Protein: CASSPLGQIDGYTF.

The chain joins TRBV11-2 to TRBJ1-2, with TRBD1 matching over 10 bases. V was pared by 5 bases and J by 3 bases, with 3 bases of the junction left unmatched. CDR1 and CDR2 (germline): SGHAT, FQNNGV. The CDR3 totals 14 residues. The CDR3 reads CASSPGQGDYGYTF. The CDR3 nucleotides are TGTGCCAGCAGCCCCGGACAGGGGGACTATGGCTACACCTTC.

The chain carries TRBV15 and TRBJ2-3; TRBD2 matches 7 bases. The germline gives CDR1 LNHNV, CDR2 YYDKDF (reference sequence). CDR3 length equals 16 residues. V lost 5 bases, J lost 4 bases, and 12 bases stayed unmatched. The CDR3: CATSPPAGNSPDTQYF. The DNA of the CDR3 is TGTGCCACCAGCCCCCCAGCGGGAAACAGCCCAGATACGCAGTATTTT. Filled out from reference TRBV15 and TRBJ2-3, the complete variable domain reads DAMVIQNPRYQVTQFGKPVTLSCSQTLNHNVMYWYQQKSSQAPKLLFHYYDKDFNNEADTPDNFQSRRPNTSFCFLDIRSPGLGDTAMYLCATSPPAGNSPDTQYFGPGTRLTVL.

The CDR3 DNA reads TGCGCCAGCAGCTTGTACACTAGCGGGAGTGTTGAGCAGTTCTTC. Its translation is CASSLYTSGSVEQFF. The rearrangement links TRBV5-1 to TRBJ2-1; 11 positions agree with TRBD2. CDR1 SGHRS and CDR2 YFSETQ come from the germline V gene. CDR3 length equals 15 residues. Trimming at V came to 1 base and at J to 9 bases, leaving 6 bases not matched to a gene. Drawing the rest from reference TRBV5-1 and TRBJ2-1, the complete variable domain is KAGVTQTPRYLIKTRGQQVTLSCSPISGHRSVSWYQQTPGQGLQFLFEYFSETQRNKGNFPGRFSGRQFSNSRSEMNVSTLELGDSALYLCASSLYTSGSVEQFFGPGTRLTVL.

This clone was seen just once. This chain joins TRBV29-1 and TRBJ2-7; D gene uncertain. Germline V gene data show CDR1 as SQVTM and CDR2 as ANQGSEA. The CDR3 length is 13 residues. V gave up 3 bases and J gave up 2 bases, with 11 bases separating them. The CDR3 loop is CSVEMGRPYEQYF. DNA of the CDR3: TGCAGCGTTGAGATGGGCAGACCCTACGAGCAGTACTTC.

This chain joins TRBV20-1 and TRBJ2-7; no clear D. CDR1 DFQATT and CDR2 SNEGSKA come from the germline V gene (reference sequence). V gave up 3 bases and J gave up 6 bases, with 9 bases separating them. The CDR3 extends over 11 amino acids. The DNA of the CDR3 is TGCAGTGCTAGCTCTCCCTCCGAGCAGTACGTC. Translation gives CSASSPSEQYV.

J is TRBJ1-2 and V is TRBV24-1; D is uncertain. This CDR3 is built from 13 residues. V dropped 3 bases and J dropped 2 bases, with 6 bases sitting between them. From germline, CDR1 is KGHDR and CDR2 SFDVKD. The CDR3 sequence: CATSDAVNYGYTF. Written as DNA, the CDR3 is TGTGCCACCAGTGATGCGGTAAACTATGGCTACACCTTC.

The chain uses TRBV11-3 and TRBJ2-2, with D maybe TRBD1 (6 bases). Germline loops: CDR1 SGHNT, CDR2 YENEEA. V was pared by 3 bases and J by 4 bases, with 21 bases between. This CDR3 region has 18 residues. For the CDR3, the DNA is TGTGCCAGCAGCTTTACTCTGCTCTCATTGACAGGCACCGGGGAGCTGTTTTTT. Encoded protein: CASSFTLLSLTGTGELFF.

The gene calls are TRBV7-9 and TRBJ2-1; 11 nucleotides match TRBD2. The germline CDR1 and CDR2 sequences are SEHNR and FQNEAQ (reference sequence). V lost 1 base and J lost 9; bases outside the gene matches: 5. The CDR3 is 15 residues long. The CDR3 DNA reads as TGTGCCAGCAGCTTAGGTAGCGGGAGGGCCAGTGAGCAGTTCTTC. Translated, it gives CASSLGSGRASEQFF.

The gene calls are TRBV7-2 and TRBJ1-4, with D perhaps TRBD1 (5 bases). V lost 5 bases and J 5 bases, leaving 15 bases between the germline ends. From germline, CDR1 is SGHTA and CDR2 FQGNSA. The CDR3 is made up of 15 amino acids. The CDR3 region is CASSVEGAGNEKLFF. As DNA, the CDR3 is TGTGCCAGCAGCGTAGAAGGGGCAGGGAATGAAAAACTGTTTTTT. The variable domain in full, with the rest retrieved from reference TRBV7-2 and TRBJ1-4, is GAGVSQSPSNKVTEKGKDVELRCDPISGHTALYWYRQSLGQGLEFLIYFQGNSAPDKSGLPSDRFSAERTGGSVSTLTIQRTQQEDSAVYLCASSVEGAGNEKLFFGSGTQLSVL.

This sequence joins TRBV5-1 and TRBJ2-1; possible D gene TRBD1, 6 bases. This CDR3 has 16 residues. The germline V and J ends were trimmed by 2 bases and 8 bases, with 20 bases remaining between them. Germline V gene data show CDR1 as SGHRS and CDR2 as YFSETQ. The CDR3 protein is CASSLQGRLSVDEQFF. In DNA form, the CDR3 reads TGCGCCAGCAGCTTACAGGGTCGCCTAAGTGTGGATGAGCAGTTCTTC. The full variable domain, in which reference TRBV5-1 and TRBJ2-1 provide the parts outside the CDR3, is KAGVTQTPRYLIKTRGQQVTLSCSPISGHRSVSWYQQTPGQGLQFLFEYFSETQRNKGNFPGRFSGRQFSNSRSEMNVSTLELGDSALYLCASSLQGRLSVDEQFFGPGTRLTVL.

The genes are TRBV19 and TRBJ1-3; perhaps TRBD1 as D (6 bases). The length of the CDR3 is 13 residues. V lost 7 bases, J lost 4 bases, and 11 bases lay in between. Germline CDR1 is LNHDA and CDR2 is SQIVND (reference sequence). CDR3 protein: CASTSDRGNTIYF. In DNA form, the CDR3 reads TGTGCCAGTACCTCCGACAGGGGAAACACCATATATTTT.

This chain connects TRBV3-1 (or the pseudogene TRBV3-2) to TRBJ1-3; 10 bases map to TRBD1. V was pared by 3 bases and J by 2 bases, with 7 bases of the junction left unmatched. This CDR3 has 17 amino acids. The germline gives CDR1 LGHDT, CDR2 YNNKEL (reference sequence). In DNA form, the CDR3 reads TGTGCCAGCAGCCAGTCTTCTGGGACAGGGGCTGGAAACACCATATATTTT. Translating it yields CASSQSSGTGAGNTIYF.

This sequence joins TRBV7-3 and TRBJ2-1, with 7 bases matching TRBD2. The CDR3 runs 15 residues. J gave up 4 bases and V 4 bases, and 7 bases lay outside the gene matches. Germline CDR1 and CDR2: SGHTA and FQGTGA. The CDR3 nucleotides are TGTGCCAGCAGCTCCGGGAGGCACGAATACAATGAGCAGTTCTTC. Amino acids: CASSSGRHEYNEQFF.

The chain joins TRBV9 to TRBJ2-3; the match to TRBD2 covers 13 bases. The CDR3 loop spans 16 amino acids. V shed 0 bases and J 3 bases; nucleotides not matched to a gene: 1. The germline CDR1 and CDR2 sequences are SGDLS and YYNGEE. The CDR3, as DNA: TGTGCCAGCAGCGTAGGGACTAGCGGGAGTACAGATACGCAGTATTTT. Its translation is CASSVGTSGSTDTQYF.

This chain uses TRBV28 with TRBJ1-5, with 7 nucleotides matching TRBD1. V gave up 2 bases and J gave up 2 bases; unmatched junction bases: 18. The germline V gene encodes CDR1 MDHEN and CDR2 SYDVKM. CDR3 length: 20 residues. DNA for the CDR3: TGTGCCAGCAGTTTACTCCTGACAGGGTTAAGCCTAGTCGGCAATCAGCCCCAGCATTTT. It encodes CASSLLLTGLSLVGNQPQHF.

The chain joins TRBV7-9 to TRBJ2-7; D is unclear. This CDR3 region has 14 residues. V was pared by 2 bases and J by 1 base, with 9 bases between. Germline V CDR1 and CDR2: SEHNR, FQNEAQ (reference sequence). CDR3 sequence reads: CASSLTAGSYEQYF. The CDR3, as DNA: TGTGCCAGCAGCTTAACTGCAGGTTCCTACGAGCAGTACTTC.